The clone carrying this TCR beta chain is labeled medium-sized based on frequency. The antigen is unknown. Researchers prepared the TRB cDNA libraries using 5' RACE with UMI labels. After re-calling the 5' RACE reads, TCRdb lists one entry per CDR3 protein, DNA absent. This sample lists 38,000 or so distinct CDR3 sequences; its ten largest clones have roughly 15%. The data belong to a study of CXCR3-negative and CXCR3-positive naive CD8 T cells. Study-level background: Summed over all libraries, TRB reads came to about 140 million, with about 1.5 +/- 0.3 million per library.

The CDR3 spans 14 residues. Germline CDR1 and CDR2: DFQATT and SNEGSKA (reference sequence). Study-wide findings and caveats: Researchers reported similar TRBV-TRBJ usage in naive CXCR3-negative and CXCR3-positive cells, though memory differed. Whereas both naive subsets had comparably high diversity, memory CD8+ cells had much lower diversity. Naive subsets had comparable surface CD5; TCR strength was inferred from TRB CDR3 properties.

This clonotype was sampled from a human donor in good health. Some clones in this sample may be carry-over from other donors' samples. The chain carries TRBV20-1 and TRBJ2-1; there is no DNA to check the TCRdb D call of TRBD2. The source material was memory CD8+ T cells from blood. CDR3 sequence reads: CSARLAGDYNEQFF.